The entry that follows covers one TCR beta chain sequence. Its antigen is unidentified. Trimming shortened V by 0 bases and J by 3 bases, and 11 bases separated the two germline ends. The CDR3 is 15 amino acids. Germline-derived CDR1 and CDR2 are SGHAT and FQDESV (reference sequence). The data were produced by immunoSEQ multiplex PCR, yet TCRdb's version contains in-frame clones alone and is incomplete. This table holds roughly 120,000 clones, around 92% found once. The data originate from a study of graft-versus-host responses after intestinal transplantation. This receptor was obtained from a human donor who was the organ donor for an intestinal transplant. The genes are TRBV11-1 and TRBJ1-1; no definite D call. The sequenced sample was unstimulated CD8+ T cells sorted from spleen or lymph node cells, obtained before transplant. CDR3 bases: TGTGCCAGCAGCTTAGCGCGGGTCAGGTACACTGAAGCTTTCTTT. It translates to CASSLARVRYTEAFF.